A selection of T cell receptor beta chains follows, all from one sample in a study of cytomegalovirus exposure and HLA in healthy donors. Sequenced by immunoSEQ multiplex PCR; TCRdb stores in-frame clones only, minus some. The sample carries tens of thousands of clones, around 52% recorded once. Source material: PBMCs. The source of these receptors is a human donor in good health. CDR3s include the opening cysteine and the closing phenylalanine or tryptophan. D genes are given only for firm matches. The size field is filled for only some rows; it gives once, few, many or a size class.

>13|TRBD1|TRBJ1-2|TRBV7-3|NA
CASSLDRGDGYTF
TGTGCCAGCAGCTTGGACAGGGGGGATGGCTACACCTTC
>12|NA|TRBJ1-2|TRBV5-1|NA
CASSAEGYGYTF
TGCGCCAGCAGCGCGGAAGGCTATGGCTACACCTTC
>14|TRBD2|TRBJ2-5|TRBV6-1|once
CATSSGGAGETQYF
TGTGCCACCAGTAGCGGGGGGGCTGGGGAGACCCAGTACTTC
>12|TRBD1|TRBJ1-2|TRBV6-6|NA
CASSPTGSGYTF
TGTGCCAGCAGTCCGACAGGGAGTGGCTACACCTTC
>14|TRBD1|TRBJ1-4|TRBV5-1|NA
CASSWGQTNEKLFF
TGCGCCAGCAGCTGGGGACAGACTAATGAAAAACTGTTTTTT
>14|NA|TRBJ1-4|TRBV7-9|few
CASSFGGGNEKLFF
TGTGCCAGCAGCTTCGGCGGCGGGAATGAAAAACTGTTTTTT
>15|NA|TRBJ1-1|TRBV6-5|NA
CASSYSQGMSTEAFF
TGTGCCAGCAGTTACTCTCAGGGGATGAGCACTGAAGCTTTCTTT
>13|NA|TRBJ1-4|TRBV19|NA
CASMASWEEKLFF
TGTGCCAGTATGGCCAGCTGGGAGGAAAAACTGTTTTTT
>14|TRBD1|TRBJ2-6|TRBV27|NA
CASGTGSGANVLTF
TGTGCCAGCGGGACAGGGTCTGGGGCCAACGTCCTGACTTTC
>12|TRBD1|TRBJ2-1|TRBV5-1|NA
CASSLEADREFF
TGCGCCAGCAGCTTGGAGGCGGACAGGGAGTTCTTC
>13|NA|TRBJ2-7|TRBV7-8|NA
CASSRDRTYEQYF
TGTGCCAGCAGTCGAGACAGAACCTACGAGCAGTACTTC
>16|TRBD1|TRBJ1-1|TRBV9|NA
CASSRSTGGRDTEAFF
TGTGCCAGCAGCAGATCGACAGGGGGTAGGGACACTGAAGCTTTCTTT
>15|TRBD1|TRBJ1-5|TRBV27|few
CASSLYPGGNQPQHF
TGTGCCAGCAGTTTATATCCAGGGGGGAATCAGCCCCAGCATTTT
>11|NA|TRBJ1-1|TRBV29-1|NA
CSDGSGTEAFF
TGCAGCGACGGATCGGGGACTGAAGCTTTCTTT
>15|NA|TRBJ2-3|TRBV5-4|NA
CASSLGPGVTDTQYF
TGTGCCAGCAGCTTGGGGCCAGGGGTAACAGATACGCAGTATTTT
>15|NA|TRBJ1-6|TRBV7-2|NA
CASSLSDSYNSPLHF
TGTGCCAGCAGCTTATCAGACAGCTATAATTCACCCCTCCACTTT
>13|NA|TRBJ1-6|TRBV27|NA
CASSSGGNSPLHF
TGTGCCAGCAGTTCCGGAGGGAATTCACCCCTCCACTTT
>16|TRBD1|TRBJ1-1|TRBV7-6|NA
CASSPWTGTMNTEAFF
TGTGCCAGCAGCCCCTGGACAGGGACCATGAACACTGAAGCTTTCTTT
>15|TRBD1|TRBJ2-7|TRBV2|NA
CASSDGQGRTYEQYF
TGTGCCAGCAGTGACGGACAGGGGAGGACCTACGAGCAGTACTTC
>12|NA|TRBJ1-5|TRBV15|NA
CATGESVKPQHF
TGTGCCACCGGGGAGTCTGTCAAGCCCCAGCATTTT
>14|NA|TRBJ1-2|TRBV5-1|NA
CASSWRTANYGYPF
TGCGCCAGCAGCTGGCGGACAGCCAACTATGGCTACCCCTTC
>16|NA|TRBJ2-2|TRBV5-1|NA
CASAVSGGSGTGELFF
TGCGCCAGCGCCGTCTCCGGGGGTTCGGGCACCGGGGAGCTGTTTTTT
>14|NA|TRBJ2-3|TRBV19|NA
CASSSGPSTDTQYF
TGTGCCAGTAGTAGTGGCCCCAGCACAGATACGCAGTATTTT
>14|NA|TRBJ1-5|TRBV6-6|NA
CASNTGGLGQPQHF
TGTGCCAGCAACACCGGAGGGTTAGGGCAGCCCCAGCATTTT
>15|NA|TRBJ2-3|TRBV19|NA
CASSNWRQTTDTQYF
TGTGCCAGTAGTAACTGGAGGCAGACCACAGATACGCAGTATTTT
>18|NA|TRBJ2-5|TRBV21-1|NA
CASSNGRWGAGAGGTQYF
NA
>14|NA|TRBJ1-1|TRBV7-2|NA
CASSLPPINTEAFF
TGTGCCAGCAGCTTACCCCCTATAAACACTGAAGCTTTCTTT
>16|NA|TRBJ1-6|TRBV18|few
CASSPPQLSLNSPLHF
TGTGCCAGCTCACCACCCCAACTTTCACTAAATTCACCCCTCCACTTT
>14|TRBD1|TRBJ1-6|TRBV6-5|few
CASTAGQGHSPLHF
TGTGCCAGCACCGCGGGACAGGGCCACTCACCCCTCCACTTT
>17|TRBD2|TRBJ2-5|TRBV7-8|NA
CASSLVGTSGVAETQYF
TGTGCCAGCAGCTTAGTGGGGACTAGCGGGGTAGCGGAGACCCAGTACTTC
>16|NA|TRBJ1-3|TRBV4-3|few
CASSQDAGNSGNTIYF
TGCGCCAGCAGCCAAGATGCAGGGAACTCTGGAAACACCATATATTTT
>14|TRBD1|TRBJ2-1|TRBV29-1|NA
CSVGQGLVGDEQFF
TGCAGCGTTGGACAGGGGTTAGTAGGCGATGAGCAGTTCTTC
>13|NA|TRBJ2-2|TRBV27|NA
CASRVGDTGELFF
TGTGCCAGCCGCGTCGGGGACACCGGGGAGCTGTTTTTT
>15|TRBD2|TRBJ2-7|TRBV5-6|NA
CASSSELAGAYEQYF
TGTGCCAGCAGCTCCGAGCTAGCGGGGGCCTACGAGCAGTACTTC
>18|TRBD2|TRBJ2-3|TRBV4-2|NA
CASSQGLTPRGVTDTQYF
TGTGCCAGCAGCCAAGGCCTAACCCCTCGGGGGGTAACAGATACGCAGTATTTT
>14|TRBD1|TRBJ1-1|TRBV16|NA
CASSHQGALTEAFF
TGTGCCAGCAGCCACCAGGGGGCACTCACTGAAGCTTTCTTT
>15|NA|TRBJ1-5|TRBV6-5|few
CASSYSRHSNQPQHF
TGTGCCAGCAGTTACTCGAGACATAGCAATCAGCCCCAGCATTTT
>14|NA|TRBJ2-7|TRBV14|once
CASSHRGQGLEQYF
TGTGCCAGCAGCCACCGAGGGCAGGGGCTCGAGCAGTACTTC
>18|NA|TRBJ1-2|TRBV4-1|NA
CASSQDPRGRLPNYGYTF
TGCGCCAGCAGCCAAGACCCCCGCGGGAGGCTCCCTAACTATGGCTACACCTTC
>13|NA|TRBJ1-1|TRBV30|NA
CAWGKGRYTEAFF
TGTGCCTGGGGTAAAGGGAGGTACACTGAAGCTTTCTTT
>15|NA|TRBJ2-3|TRBV28|NA
CASSPRSGGTDTQYF
TGTGCCAGCAGCCCGAGGTCGGGGGGCACAGATACGCAGTATTTT
>15|NA|TRBJ2-4|TRBV7-2|NA
CASSPGSRSGNIQYF
TGTGCCAGCAGCCCGGGGTCCCGATCCGGAAACATTCAGTACTTC
>14|NA|TRBJ1-2|TRBV11-2|NA
CASSLESGLRGYPF
TGTGCCAGCAGCTTAGAATCGGGGTTGAGAGGCTACCCCTTC
>18|TRBD1|TRBJ2-6|TRBV7-2|NA
CASSLAPGQGSGANVLTF
TGTGCCAGCAGCTTAGCACCGGGACAGGGCTCTGGGGCCAACGTCCTGACTTTC
>11|NA|TRBJ1-2|TRBV20-1|NA
CSADRGYGYTF
TGCAGTGCTGACCGAGGCTATGGCTACACCTTC